This T cell receptor (beta chain) emerged from a study of blood T cell repertoires in COVID-19. Whole-study context: Sites across the United States, Italy and Spain contributed samples from acute and convalescent COVID-19. From T cells, B-cell-depleted T cells, or PBMCs came the material, which was cDNA or gDNA.

Original processing notes: Amplification of reference gene primers provided the estimated nucleated cell counts. Sequenced by immunoSEQ multiplex PCR; TCRdb stores in-frame clones only, minus some. V and J calls and clone size come straight from that table; D and trimming were deduced from the DNA. Among about 20,000 clones listed, approximately 90% were seen once. V lost 6 bases and J lost 2; bases outside the gene matches: 7. Per the germline V gene, CDR1 is LNHDA and CDR2 is SQIVND (reference sequence). The CDR3 is 15 residues long. The rearrangement joins TRBV19 to TRBJ2-7; TRBD2 agrees at 10 bases. Sequencing was carried out using peripheral blood. The origin of this receptor is a human donor in a cohort sampled during active COVID-19. The CDR3 region has the DNA TGTGCCAGTAGGGAGATAGCGGGAGGTCCCTACGAGCAGTACTTC. Translation gives CASREIAGGPYEQYF.